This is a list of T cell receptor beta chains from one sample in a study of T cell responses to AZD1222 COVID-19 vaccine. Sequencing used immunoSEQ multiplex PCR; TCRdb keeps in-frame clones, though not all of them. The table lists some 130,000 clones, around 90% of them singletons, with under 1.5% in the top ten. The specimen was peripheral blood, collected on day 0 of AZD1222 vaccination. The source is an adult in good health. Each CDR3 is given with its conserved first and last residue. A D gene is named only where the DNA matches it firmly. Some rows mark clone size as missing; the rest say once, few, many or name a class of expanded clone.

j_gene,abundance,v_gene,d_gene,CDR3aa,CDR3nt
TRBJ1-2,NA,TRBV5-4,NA,CASSLQGDYGYTF,TGTGCCAGCAGCTTACAAGGGGACTATGGCTACACCTTC
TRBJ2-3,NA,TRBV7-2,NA,CASSRPSTDTQYF,TGTGCCAGCAGTCGGCCTAGCACAGATACGCAGTATTTT
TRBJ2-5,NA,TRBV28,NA,CASSFQRAGTQYF,TGTGCCAGCAGTTTTCAAAGGGCCGGGACCCAGTACTTC
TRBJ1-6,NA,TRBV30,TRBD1,CAWSVAGGRSPLHF,TGTGCCTGGAGTGTCGCAGGGGGAAGGTCACCCCTCCACTTT
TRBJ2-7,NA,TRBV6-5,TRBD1,CASSYSTGTGRNEQYF,TGTGCCAGCAGTTACTCGACTGGGACAGGGAGGAACGAGCAGTACTTC
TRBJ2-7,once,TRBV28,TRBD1,CATLPAPPGTGFSYEQYF,TGTGCCACCTTACCCGCGCCGCCCGGGACAGGCTTCTCCTACGAGCAGTACTTC
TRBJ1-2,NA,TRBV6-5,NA,CASSYSGRGGGYTF,TGTGCCAGCAGTTACTCAGGGAGGGGAGGTGGCTACACCTTC
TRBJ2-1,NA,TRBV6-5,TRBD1,CASSPPETGINEQFF,TGTGCCAGCAGCCCCCCTGAGACAGGGATCAATGAGCAGTTCTTC
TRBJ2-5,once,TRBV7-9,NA,CASSLVLGRWETQYF,TGTGCCAGCAGCTTAGTACTCGGCCGTTGGGAGACCCAGTACTTC
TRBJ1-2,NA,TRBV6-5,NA,CASSYSVQGVNGYTF,TGTGCCAGCAGTTACTCCGTACAGGGCGTCAATGGCTACACCTTC
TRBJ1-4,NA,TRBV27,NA,CASGAGGWLTNEKLFF,TGTGCCAGCGGAGCGGGGGGCTGGCTAACTAATGAAAAACTGTTTTTT
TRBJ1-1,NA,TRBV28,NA,CASTVGSTGNTEAFF,TGTGCCAGCACAGTAGGGTCCACTGGGAACACTGAAGCTTTCTTT
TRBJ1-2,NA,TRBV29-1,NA,CSVEDTRGRTYGYTF,TGCAGCGTTGAAGATACGAGGGGCCGAACCTATGGCTACACCTTC
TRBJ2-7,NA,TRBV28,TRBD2,CASSLREWRGEVEQYF,TGTGCCAGCAGTTTACGGGAGTGGCGGGGGGAGGTCGAGCAGTACTTC
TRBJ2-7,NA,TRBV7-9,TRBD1,CASSLGQALGEQYF,TGTGCCAGCAGCTTGGGACAGGCCTTGGGGGAGCAGTACTTC
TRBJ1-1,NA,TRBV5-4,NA,CASSLDGAWRTEAFF,TGTGCCAGCAGCTTGGACGGAGCCTGGCGCACTGAAGCTTTCTTT
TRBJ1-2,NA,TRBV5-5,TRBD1,CASSLGGQTYGYTF,TGTGCCAGCAGCTTGGGGGGACAGACCTATGGCTACACCTTC
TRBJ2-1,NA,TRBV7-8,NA,CASTFSRYNEQFF,TGTGCCAGCACCTTCAGCAGGTACAATGAGCAGTTCTTC
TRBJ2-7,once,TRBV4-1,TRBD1,CASSQATTGGIFYEQYF,TGCGCCAGCAGCCAAGCGACGACAGGGGGTATTTTCTACGAGCAGTACTTC
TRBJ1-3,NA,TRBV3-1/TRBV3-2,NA,CASSYDTSGNTIYF,TGTGCCAGCAGCTATGACACCTCTGGAAACACCATATATTTT
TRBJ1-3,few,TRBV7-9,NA,CASSLAGYSGNTIYF,TGTGCCAGCAGCTTAGCGGGATACTCTGGAAACACCATATATTTT
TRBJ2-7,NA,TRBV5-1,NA,CASSLAGPFSYEQYF,TGCGCCAGCAGCTTGGCAGGGCCGTTCTCCTACGAGCAGTACTTC
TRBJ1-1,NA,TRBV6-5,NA,CASRRGSRAETEAFF,TGTGCCAGCAGACGAGGCTCCAGGGCCGAGACTGAAGCTTTCTTT
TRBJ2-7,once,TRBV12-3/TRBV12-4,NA,CASSSPGYEQYF,TGTGCCAGCAGTTCCCCGGGCTACGAGCAGTACTTC
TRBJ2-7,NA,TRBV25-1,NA,CASSDGGPSSYEQYF,TGTGCCAGCAGTGACGGGGGCCCAAGCTCCTACGAGCAGTACTTC
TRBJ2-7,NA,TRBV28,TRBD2,CASSLSPPRGGQYF,TGTGCCAGCAGCCTATCCCCACCCCGGGGGGGGCAGTACTTC
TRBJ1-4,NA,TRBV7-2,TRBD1,CASSPGQGAEKLFF,TGTGCCAGCAGCCCGGGACAGGGGGCGGAAAAACTGTTTTTT
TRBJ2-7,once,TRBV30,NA,CAWSPAGYEQYF,TGTGCCTGGAGTCCGGCGGGTTACGAGCAGTACTTC
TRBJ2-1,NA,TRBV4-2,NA,CASSRSRSSYNEQFF,TGTGCCAGCAGCCGCTCCAGGAGTTCCTACAATGAGCAGTTCTTC
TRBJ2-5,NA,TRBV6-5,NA,CASSSTGTGRETQYF,TGTGCCAGCAGTTCTACCGGGACGGGAAGGGAGACCCAGTACTTC
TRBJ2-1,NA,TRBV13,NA,CASSLGRGGEQFF,TGTGCCAGCAGCTTAGGCCGAGGAGGTGAGCAGTTCTTC
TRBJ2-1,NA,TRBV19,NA,CASSITGRVGYNEQFF,TGTGCCAGTAGTATAACTGGCAGGGTGGGTTACAATGAGCAGTTCTTC